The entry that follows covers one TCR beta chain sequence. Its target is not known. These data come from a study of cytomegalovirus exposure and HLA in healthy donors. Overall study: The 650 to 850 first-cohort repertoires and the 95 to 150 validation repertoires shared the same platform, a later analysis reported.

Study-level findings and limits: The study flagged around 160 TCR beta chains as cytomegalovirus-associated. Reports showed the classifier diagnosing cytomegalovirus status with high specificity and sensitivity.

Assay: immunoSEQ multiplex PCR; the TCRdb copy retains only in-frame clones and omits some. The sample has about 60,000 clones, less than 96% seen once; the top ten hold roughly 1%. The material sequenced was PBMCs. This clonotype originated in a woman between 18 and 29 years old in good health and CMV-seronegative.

The CDR3 loop reads CASSLGAGGSATNEKLFF. Written as DNA, the CDR3 is TGTGCCAGCAGTTTAGGCGCAGGGGGCTCGGCAACTAATGAAAAACTGTTTTTT. The chain is built from TRBV27 and TRBJ1-4, with 8 positions matching TRBD1. The germline V gene has CDR1 MNHEY and CDR2 SMNVEV (reference sequence). This CDR3 is 18 amino acids long. V trimming: 2 bases; J trimming: 0 bases; junction bases outside the gene matches: 8.